This paragraph reports one T cell receptor beta chain. Its antigen is unidentified. A junction end diverges from the germline sequence, so it may reflect a read error. The data stem from a study of CD8 T cells in ankylosing spondylitis. The study, taken as a whole, reports: Reports say disease-linked clones showed up significantly more in matched ankylosing spondylitis synovial fluid. Characteristic of ankylosing spondylitis blood, it appeared, was a TCR beta motif comprising fewer than 10 highly homologous variants. Previous work reported some of these motif variants in the synovial fluid and blood of reactive arthritis.

CDR3 length: 17 amino acids. Germline V gene data show CDR1 as DFQATT and CDR2 as SNEGSKA (reference sequence). Libraries for TCR beta were made by quantitative 5'-RACE with molecular barcodes. Using its own MiXCR run on the 5' RACE reads, TCRdb lists one record per CDR3 protein. The sample comprises 750,000 to 850,000 distinct CDR3 sequences, about 10% of which are singletons, and less than 0.65% rests with the top ten. Sequences were obtained from blood, either unsorted or a sorted T cell fraction (not recorded which). This clonotype was obtained from a male donor with ankylosing spondylitis. The chain is built from TRBV20-1 and TRBJ2-1; 12 bases are shared with TRBD2. The CDR3: CCARETSGGSFYNEQFF. As DNA, the CDR3 is TGCTGTGCTAGAGAAACTAGCGGGGGGAGTTTTTACAATGAGCAGTTCTTC.